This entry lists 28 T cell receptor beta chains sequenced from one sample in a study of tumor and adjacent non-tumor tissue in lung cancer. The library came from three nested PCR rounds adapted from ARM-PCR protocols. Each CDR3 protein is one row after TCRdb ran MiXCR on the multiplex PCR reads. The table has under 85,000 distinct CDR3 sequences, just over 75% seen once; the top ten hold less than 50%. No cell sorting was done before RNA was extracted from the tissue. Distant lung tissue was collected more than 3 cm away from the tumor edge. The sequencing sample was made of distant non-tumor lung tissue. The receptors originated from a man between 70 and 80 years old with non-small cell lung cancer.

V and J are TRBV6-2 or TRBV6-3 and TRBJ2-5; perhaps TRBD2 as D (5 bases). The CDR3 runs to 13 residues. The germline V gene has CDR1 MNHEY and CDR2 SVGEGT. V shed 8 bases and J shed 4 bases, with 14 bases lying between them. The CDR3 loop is CASGPTSGETQYF. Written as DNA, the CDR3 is TGTGCCAGCGGCCCTACTAGTGGAGAGACCCAGTACTTC.

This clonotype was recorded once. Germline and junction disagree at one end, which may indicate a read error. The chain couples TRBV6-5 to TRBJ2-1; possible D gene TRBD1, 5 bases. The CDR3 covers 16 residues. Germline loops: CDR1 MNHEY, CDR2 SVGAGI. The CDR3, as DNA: TGTGCCAGCAGTTATGGTGTAGGGGATTACTACAATGAGCAGATCTTC. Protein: CASSYGVGDYYNEQIF.

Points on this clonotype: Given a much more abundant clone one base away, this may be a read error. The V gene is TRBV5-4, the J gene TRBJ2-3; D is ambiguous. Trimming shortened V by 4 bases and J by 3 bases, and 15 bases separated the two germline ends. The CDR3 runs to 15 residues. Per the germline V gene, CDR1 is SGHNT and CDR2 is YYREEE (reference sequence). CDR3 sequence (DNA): TGTGCCAGCAGCCCTGGCCATGCCCTAACAGATACGCAGTATTTT. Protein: CASSPGHALTDTQYF.

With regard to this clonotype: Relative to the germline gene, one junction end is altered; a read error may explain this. CDR3 sequence (DNA): TGCGCCAGCAGCCACGCGGGGACCCAGTACTTC. Translating gives CASSHAGTQYF. The rearrangement uses TRBV14 and TRBJ2-5; D is perhaps TRBD2 (5 bases). Per the germline V gene, CDR1 is SGHDN and CDR2 is FVKESK. CDR3 length equals 11 residues.

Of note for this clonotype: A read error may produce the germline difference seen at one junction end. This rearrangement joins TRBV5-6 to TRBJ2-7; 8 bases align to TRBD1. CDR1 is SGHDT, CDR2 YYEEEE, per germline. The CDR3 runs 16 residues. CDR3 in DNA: TGTGCCAGCATCACCGTTGTCCGGGACAGGACCTACGAACAGTACTTC. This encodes CASITVVRDRTYEQYF.

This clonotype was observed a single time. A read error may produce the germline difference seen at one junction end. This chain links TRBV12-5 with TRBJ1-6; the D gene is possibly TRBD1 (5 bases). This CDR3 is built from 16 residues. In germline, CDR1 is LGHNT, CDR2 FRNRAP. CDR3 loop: CASGKTGSRDNSSLLF. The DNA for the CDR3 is TGTGCTAGTGGGAAAACCGGAAGCAGGGATAATTCATCCCTCCTCTTT.

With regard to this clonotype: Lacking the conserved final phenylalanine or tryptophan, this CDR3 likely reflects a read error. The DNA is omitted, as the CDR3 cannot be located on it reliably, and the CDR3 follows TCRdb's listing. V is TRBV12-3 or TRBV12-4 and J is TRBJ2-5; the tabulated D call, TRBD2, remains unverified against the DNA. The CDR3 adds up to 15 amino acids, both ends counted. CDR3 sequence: CASSGLAGVVETHYY.

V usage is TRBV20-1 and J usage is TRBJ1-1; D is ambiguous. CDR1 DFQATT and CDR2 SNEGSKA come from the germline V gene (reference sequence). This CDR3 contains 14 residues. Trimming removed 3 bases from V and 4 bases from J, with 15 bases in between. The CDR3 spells CSARMFGQPTEAFF. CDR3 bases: TGCAGTGCTAGGATGTTCGGGCAGCCCACTGAAGCTTTCTTT.

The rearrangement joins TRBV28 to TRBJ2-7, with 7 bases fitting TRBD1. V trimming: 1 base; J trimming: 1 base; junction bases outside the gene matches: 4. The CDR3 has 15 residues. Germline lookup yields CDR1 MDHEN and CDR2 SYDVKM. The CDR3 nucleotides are TGTGCCAGCAGTTTATCATCAGGGGGATCCTACGAGCAGTACTTC. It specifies CASSLSSGGSYEQYF.

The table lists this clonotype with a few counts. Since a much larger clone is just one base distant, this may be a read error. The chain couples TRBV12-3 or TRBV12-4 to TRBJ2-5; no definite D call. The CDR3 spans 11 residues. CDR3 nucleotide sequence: TGTGCCAGCAGTTTATCGGAGAACCAGTACTTC. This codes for CASSLSENQYF.

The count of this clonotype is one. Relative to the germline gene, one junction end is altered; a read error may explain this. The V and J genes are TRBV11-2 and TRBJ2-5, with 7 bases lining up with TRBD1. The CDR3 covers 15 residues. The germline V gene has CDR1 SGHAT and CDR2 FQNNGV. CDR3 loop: CAGRPGTVGQETQNF. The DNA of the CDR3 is TGTGCCGGCAGACCGGGGACAGTTGGGCAAGAGACCCAGAACTTC.

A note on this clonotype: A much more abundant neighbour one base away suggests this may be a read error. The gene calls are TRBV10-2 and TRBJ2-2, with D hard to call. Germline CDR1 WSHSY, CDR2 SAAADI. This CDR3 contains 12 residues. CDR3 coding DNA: TGCGCCAGCAGTGAGACCAGGTCGGAGCAGTTTTTT. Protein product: CASSETRSEQFF.

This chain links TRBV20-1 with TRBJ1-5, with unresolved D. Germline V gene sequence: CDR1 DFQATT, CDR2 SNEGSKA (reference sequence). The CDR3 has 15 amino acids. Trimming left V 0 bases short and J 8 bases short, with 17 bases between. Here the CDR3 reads CSAREYSPGLKPQHF. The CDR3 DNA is TGCAGTGCTAGAGAATATAGTCCAGGTCTGAAGCCCCAGCATTTT.

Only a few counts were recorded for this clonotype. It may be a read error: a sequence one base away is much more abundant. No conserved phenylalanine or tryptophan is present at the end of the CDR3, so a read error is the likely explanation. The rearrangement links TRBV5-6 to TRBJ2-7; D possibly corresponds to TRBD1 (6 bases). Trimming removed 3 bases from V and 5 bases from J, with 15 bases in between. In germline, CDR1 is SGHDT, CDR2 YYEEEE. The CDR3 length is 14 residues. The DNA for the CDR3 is TGTGCCAGCAGCTATGGACAGTCAGTCCACGAGCAGTACTTA. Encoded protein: CASSYGQSVHEQYL.

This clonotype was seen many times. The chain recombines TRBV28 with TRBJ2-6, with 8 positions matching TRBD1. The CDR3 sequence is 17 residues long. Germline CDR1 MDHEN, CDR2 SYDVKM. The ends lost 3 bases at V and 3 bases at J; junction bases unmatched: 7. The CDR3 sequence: CASSFGTGLYGANVLTF. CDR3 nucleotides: TGTGCCAGCAGTTTCGGGACAGGTCTCTATGGGGCCAACGTCCTGACTTTC. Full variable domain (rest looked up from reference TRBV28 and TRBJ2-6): DVKVTQSSRYLVKRTGEKVFLECVQDMDHENMFWYRQDPGLGLRLIYFSYDVKMKEKGDIPEGYSVSREKKERFSLILESASTNQTSMYLCASSFGTGLYGANVLTFGAGSRLTVL.

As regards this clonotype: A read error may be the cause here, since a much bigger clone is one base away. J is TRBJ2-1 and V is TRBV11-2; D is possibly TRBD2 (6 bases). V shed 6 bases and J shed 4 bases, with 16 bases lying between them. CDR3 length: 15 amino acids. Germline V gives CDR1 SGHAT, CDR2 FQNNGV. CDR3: CASSFGYSGYNEQFF. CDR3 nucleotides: TGTGCCAGCAGTTTCGGGTATAGCGGTTACAATGAGCAGTTCTTC.

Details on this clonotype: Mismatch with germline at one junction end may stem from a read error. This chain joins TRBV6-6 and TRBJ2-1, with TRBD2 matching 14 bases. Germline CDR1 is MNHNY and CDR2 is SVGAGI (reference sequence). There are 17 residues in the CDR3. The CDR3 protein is CAGSNLGLAGDVGKQFF. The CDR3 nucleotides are TGTGCCGGCAGTAACCTGGGACTAGCGGGAGACGTAGGTAAGCAGTTCTTC.

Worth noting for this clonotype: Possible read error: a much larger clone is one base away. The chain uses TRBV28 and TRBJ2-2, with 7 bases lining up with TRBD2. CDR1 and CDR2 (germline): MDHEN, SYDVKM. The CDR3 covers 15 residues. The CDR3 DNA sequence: TGTGCCAGCAAACCGGGGGGAAAGGACACCGGGGAGCTGGTTTTT. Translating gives CASKPGGKDTGELVF.

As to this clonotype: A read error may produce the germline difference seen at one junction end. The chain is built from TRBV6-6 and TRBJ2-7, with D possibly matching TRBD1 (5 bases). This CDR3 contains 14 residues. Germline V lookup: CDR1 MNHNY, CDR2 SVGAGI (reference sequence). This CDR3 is CVSTKNLGHYEQYF. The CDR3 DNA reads TGTGTCAGCACTAAAAATTTGGGGCATTACGAGCAATACTTC.

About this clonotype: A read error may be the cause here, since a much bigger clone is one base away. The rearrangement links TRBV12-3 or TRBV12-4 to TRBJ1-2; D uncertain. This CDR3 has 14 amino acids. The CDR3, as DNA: TGTGCCAGCAGTTTAGCGGATTCTAACTATAGCTACACCTTC. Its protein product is CASSLADSNYSYTF.

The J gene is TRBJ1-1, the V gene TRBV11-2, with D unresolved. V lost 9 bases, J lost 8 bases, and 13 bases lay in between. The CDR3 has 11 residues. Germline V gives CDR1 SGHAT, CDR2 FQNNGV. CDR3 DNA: TGTGCCAGTGCCTCGGTGAACGAAGCTTTCTTT. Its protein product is CASASVNEAFF.

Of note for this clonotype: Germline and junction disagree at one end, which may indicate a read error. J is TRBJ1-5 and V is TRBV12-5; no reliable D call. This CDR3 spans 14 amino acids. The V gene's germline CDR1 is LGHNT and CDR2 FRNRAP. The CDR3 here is CDSGLTTGSQPQNF. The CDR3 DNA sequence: TGTGATAGTGGCCTTACCACTGGCAGTCAGCCCCAGAATTTT.

Here the CDR3 DNA reads TGCAGTGTTAGGAATCCGCCTGGGGGCGGTACTTACGAGCAGTACTTC. It codes for CSVRNPPGGGTYEQYF. The rearrangement links TRBV20-1 to TRBJ2-7, with D possibly TRBD1 on 6 matching bases. V was trimmed by 7 bases and J by 4 bases, leaving 26 bases between them. CDR3 length equals 16 residues. The germline CDR1 and CDR2 sequences are DFQATT and SNEGSKA (reference sequence).

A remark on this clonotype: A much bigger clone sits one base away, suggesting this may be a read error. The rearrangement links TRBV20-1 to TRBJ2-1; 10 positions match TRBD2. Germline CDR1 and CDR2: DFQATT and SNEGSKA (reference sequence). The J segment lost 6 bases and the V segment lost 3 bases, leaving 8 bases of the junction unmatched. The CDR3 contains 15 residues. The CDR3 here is CSASTSGIAINEQFF. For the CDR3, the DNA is TGCAGTGCTAGTACTAGCGGGATCGCCATCAATGAGCAGTTCTTC.

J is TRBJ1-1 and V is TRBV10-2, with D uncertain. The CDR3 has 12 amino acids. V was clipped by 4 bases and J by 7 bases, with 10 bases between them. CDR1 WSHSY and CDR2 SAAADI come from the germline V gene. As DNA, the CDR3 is TGCGCCAGCAGTGTGGAACACATTGAAGCTTTCTTT. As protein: CASSVEHIEAFF.

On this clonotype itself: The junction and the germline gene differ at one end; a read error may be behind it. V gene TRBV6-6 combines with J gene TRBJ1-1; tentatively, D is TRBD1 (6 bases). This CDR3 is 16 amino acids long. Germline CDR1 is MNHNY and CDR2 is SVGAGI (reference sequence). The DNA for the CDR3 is TGTGCCGGCAGTTACTCACCGGGACATGGAGACACTGAAGCTTTCTTT. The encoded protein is CAGSYSPGHGDTEAFF.

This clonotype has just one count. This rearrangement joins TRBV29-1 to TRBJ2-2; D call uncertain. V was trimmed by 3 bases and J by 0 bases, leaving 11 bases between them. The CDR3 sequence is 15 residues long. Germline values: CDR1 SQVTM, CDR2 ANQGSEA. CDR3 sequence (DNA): TGCAGCGTTGATCCAGCGAGGTCGAACACCGGGGAGCTGTTTTTT. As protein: CSVDPARSNTGELFF.

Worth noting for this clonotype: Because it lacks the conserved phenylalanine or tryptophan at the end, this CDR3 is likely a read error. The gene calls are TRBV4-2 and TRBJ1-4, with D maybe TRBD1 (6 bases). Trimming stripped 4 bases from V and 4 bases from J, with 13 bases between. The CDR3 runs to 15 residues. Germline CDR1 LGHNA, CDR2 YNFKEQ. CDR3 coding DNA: TGTGCCAGCAGCCCAGTAGGGGGTAATAATGAAAAACTGTTTCTT. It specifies CASSPVGGNNEKLFL.